One and the same sample provided the 32 T cell receptor beta chains below, sequenced in a study of post-analysis software for immune sequencing data. Unique molecular identifiers tagged the TCR beta cDNA libraries. Via MiXCR, TCRdb re-called the PCR reads, giving one row per CDR3 protein. The table has approximately 730,000 distinct CDR3 sequences, around 45% seen once. Whole-study results and caveats: Included in a set of several TRBV segments more frequent in patients than controls were TRBV5-6, TRBV5-1 and TRBV20-1.

Their antigens remain unidentified. Sequencing was carried out using blood. Receptors were obtained from a girl aged 10 to 17 with multiple sclerosis.

This clonotype was seen a handful of times. The rearrangement uses TRBV29-1 and TRBJ2-7; the match to TRBD1 covers 8 bases. The V gene end was trimmed by 4 bases and the J gene end by 5 bases; junction bases not matched to a gene: 10. Germline assignment: CDR1 SQVTM and CDR2 ANQGSEA. The CDR3 is 14 amino acids. This chain's CDR3 is CSVGRTGKSDEQYF. The CDR3 DNA is TGCAGCGTTGGCAGGACAGGGAAGTCAGACGAGCAGTACTTC.

The genes are TRBV29-1 and TRBJ1-2; D is unclear. Trimming pared 3 bases from V and 0 bases from J, leaving 8 bases between. Germline values: CDR1 SQVTM, CDR2 ANQGSEA. This CDR3 is 13 amino acids long. CDR3 bases: TGCAGCGTTGAGGCAGACTCTAACTATGGCTACACCTTC. Its translation is CSVEADSNYGYTF.

This clonotype is a singleton in its sample. The CDR3: CASSPTTSGRETQYF. The CDR3 DNA reads TGTGCCAGCTCACCAACCACTAGCGGGAGAGAGACCCAGTACTTC. The chain recombines TRBV18 with TRBJ2-7, with 11 bases aligning to TRBD2. The DNA end lines up better with TRBJ2-5; the J call may be wrong. The germline gives CDR1 KGHSH, CDR2 LQKENI. The CDR3 runs 15 residues.

This clonotype has a handful of counts. V usage is TRBV7-3 and J usage is TRBJ2-1, with 12 bases identical to TRBD1. The CDR3 extends over 18 amino acids. The V segment lost 2 bases and the J segment 7 bases; nucleotides outside the gene matches: 12. Germline CDR1 is SGHTA and CDR2 is FQGTGA. Here the CDR3 DNA reads TGTGCCAGCAGCTTAGGGGGGTCCGGGACAGGGGGCTATAATGAGCAGTTCTTC. This codes for CASSLGGSGTGGYNEQFF.

This clonotype was seen at least ten times. The chain couples TRBV20-1 to TRBJ2-3; D unresolved. The CDR3 length is 13 residues. V lost 0 bases and J lost 2, with 6 bases in between. Germline-derived CDR1 and CDR2 are DFQATT and SNEGSKA (reference sequence). The CDR3 region is CSARDFDTDTQYF. The CDR3 DNA reads TGCAGTGCTAGAGATTTCGACACAGATACGCAGTATTTT.

This clonotype was seen a few times. The chain recombines TRBV7-8 with TRBJ2-5; TRBD2 matches at 7 bases. The CDR3 runs to 14 residues. Germline V CDR1 and CDR2: SGHVS, FQNEAQ. J gave up 4 bases and V 3 bases, and 5 bases lay outside the gene matches. CDR3: CASSFGREGETQYF. The DNA for the CDR3 is TGTGCCAGCAGCTTCGGCAGGGAGGGAGAGACCCAGTACTTC. Complete variable domain (other parts from reference TRBV7-8 and TRBJ2-5): GAGVSQSPRYKVAKRGQDVALRCDPISGHVSLFWYQQALGQGPEFLTYFQNEAQLDKSGLPSDRFFAERPEGSVSTLKIQRTQQEDSAVYLCASSFGREGETQYFGPGTRLLVL.

For the CDR3, the DNA is TGTGCCACCAGTGGGGAGACAGGCGGTAGCAATCAGCCCCAGCATTTT. It translates to CATSGETGGSNQPQHF. The chain employs TRBV24-1 and TRBJ1-5; maybe TRBD1 (6 bases). Germline CDR1 is KGHDR and CDR2 is SFDVKD. Between the trimmed V and J ends, which lost 5 bases and 0 bases, there was a span of 13 bases. CDR3 length equals 16 residues.

This clonotype was observed a single time. This chain links TRBV11-2 with TRBJ2-3, with no clear D. Trimming stripped 0 bases from V and 2 bases from J, with 6 bases between. The CDR3 extends over 14 amino acids. From germline, CDR1 is SGHAT and CDR2 FQNNGV. The CDR3 protein is CASSLDRYTDTQYF. CDR3 bases: TGTGCCAGCAGCTTAGACAGATACACAGATACGCAGTATTTT.

This chain links TRBV9 with TRBJ2-5; D not certain. CDR1 and CDR2 (germline): SGDLS, YYNGEE. V dropped 0 bases and J dropped 4 bases, with 10 bases sitting between them. CDR3 size: 14 residues. The CDR3 DNA sequence: TGTGCCAGCAGCGTAGGAGGTCGTTTAGAGACCCAGTACTTC. Translated: CASSVGGRLETQYF.

The rearrangement links TRBV7-2 to TRBJ2-1, with D perhaps TRBD1 or TRBD2 (6 bases each). Trimming shortened V by 1 base and J by 7 bases, and 17 bases separated the two germline ends. The CDR3 contains 16 residues. Germline V gene data show CDR1 as SGHTA and CDR2 as FQGNSA. This CDR3 reads CASSLGGAVGGNEQFF. The DNA for the CDR3 is TGTGCCAGCAGCTTAGGGGGGGCGGTCGGCGGGAATGAGCAGTTCTTC. Filled out from reference TRBV7-2 and TRBJ2-1, the complete variable domain reads GAGVSQSPSNKVTEKGKDVELRCDPISGHTALYWYRQSLGQGLEFLIYFQGNSAPDKSGLPSDRFSAERTGGSVSTLTIQRTQQEDSAVYLCASSLGGAVGGNEQFFGPGTRLTVL.

This clonotype was found a few times. The chain couples TRBV10-3 to TRBJ1-1, with a tentative D call TRBD1 (5 bases). Deletions cut 6 bases from V and 2 bases from J, with 10 bases between. This CDR3 is built from 13 residues. CDR1 and CDR2 (germline): ENHRY, SYGVKD. In DNA form, the CDR3 reads TGTGCCATCAGATTCGACAGAAACACTGAAGCTTTCTTT. As protein: CAIRFDRNTEAFF.

The CDR3 loop reads CASSLGRAPSPLHF. In DNA, the CDR3 is TGTGCCAGCAGCTTAGGACGGGCGCCCTCACCCCTCCACTTT. V gene TRBV7-2 combines with J gene TRBJ1-6; no reliable D call. This CDR3 is 14 amino acids long. The germline CDR1 and CDR2 sequences are SGHTA and FQGNSA. V shed 1 base and J shed 10 bases, with 11 bases lying between them.

This clonotype appeared a few times. This chain joins TRBV6-4 and TRBJ1-1; D is unresolved. The CDR3 has 13 residues. Germline V gene data show CDR1 as MRHNA and CDR2 as SNTAGT. The V end lost 6 bases, the J end lost 0 bases, and 8 bases lay between the germline ends. The CDR3 DNA follows: TGTGCCAGCAGCTCGGAGATGAACACTGAAGCTTTCTTT. This sequence encodes CASSSEMNTEAFF.

The V gene is TRBV27, the J gene TRBJ2-7; possible D gene TRBD2, 5 bases. The CDR3 has 13 amino acids. Trimming cost V 7 bases and J 4 bases, with 14 bases left between them. The V gene's germline CDR1 is MNHEY and CDR2 SMNVEV (reference sequence). CDR3 amino acids: CASTPSPGYEQYF. The CDR3 coding sequence is TGTGCCAGCACCCCTAGTCCGGGGTACGAGCAGTACTTC.

The chain carries TRBV11-2 and TRBJ2-7; no definite D call. Between the trimmed V and J ends, which lost 4 bases and 0 bases, there was a span of 13 bases. This CDR3 has 15 amino acids. Germline V gene lookup returns CDR1 SGHAT and CDR2 FQNNGV. CDR3 sequence: CASSSLGQSSYEQYF. DNA of the CDR3: TGTGCCAGCAGCTCGCTCGGGCAGAGCTCCTACGAGCAGTACTTC.

This clonotype was seen once. The chain employs TRBV5-1 and TRBJ2-1; a possible D gene is TRBD2 (8 bases). Germline lookup yields CDR1 SGHRS and CDR2 YFSETQ. The CDR3 sequence is 16 residues long. Trimming stripped 4 bases from V and 12 bases from J, with 26 bases between. Here the CDR3 reads CASSDRAEREKGGQFF. The CDR3 DNA reads as TGCGCCAGCAGCGACAGGGCCGAGCGGGAGAAGGGTGGGCAGTTCTTC. The complete variable domain, with remaining parts taken from reference TRBV5-1 and TRBJ2-1, reads KAGVTQTPRYLIKTRGQQVTLSCSPISGHRSVSWYQQTPGQGLQFLFEYFSETQRNKGNFPGRFSGRQFSNSRSEMNVSTLELGDSALYLCASSDRAEREKGGQFFGPGTRLTVL.

The rearrangement links TRBV6-6 to TRBJ2-7; D might be TRBD1 or TRBD2, each matching 7 bases. Germline CDR1 MNHNY, CDR2 SVGAGI (reference sequence). The CDR3 spans 15 residues. The V gene lost 4 bases and the J gene lost 7 bases, with 20 bases spanning the gap. CDR3 sequence: CASSSGGDFSGEQYF. The CDR3, as DNA: TGTGCCAGCAGTTCAGGGGGGGATTTTAGTGGGGAGCAGTACTTC.

There are a few counts of this clonotype. The gene calls are TRBV2 and TRBJ2-7; D remains unclear. Per germline, CDR1 SNHLY and CDR2 FYNNEI. Trimming removed 1 base at V and 3 bases at J, with 4 bases between. The CDR3 consists of 12 residues. CDR3 loop: CASSEEGYEQYF. In DNA form, the CDR3 reads TGTGCCAGCAGTGAAGAGGGCTACGAGCAGTACTTC.

The chain recombines TRBV12-3 or TRBV12-4 with TRBJ2-3, with D tentatively TRBD2 (5 bases). The CDR3 is 14 amino acids. V gave up 5 bases and J gave up 4 bases, with 13 bases separating them. In nucleotides, the CDR3 is TGTGCCAGCAGTCTCCGAGGGTTGGCAGATACGCAGTATTTT. Amino acids: CASSLRGLADTQYF.

This clonotype was found a few times. The CDR3 sequence is CASSYSKGAQETQYF. The CDR3 region has the DNA TGTGCCAGCAGTTACTCAAAGGGGGCACAAGAGACCCAGTACTTC. The chain joins TRBV6-5 to TRBJ2-5; 7 positions agree with TRBD1. V shed 0 bases, J shed 2 bases, and the junction held 3 bases outside the gene matches. The CDR3 has 15 amino acids. Germline V lookup: CDR1 MNHEY, CDR2 SVGAGI.

The chain employs TRBV27 and TRBJ1-1; D is uncertain. The V end was cut by 7 bases, the J end by 1 base, with 19 bases between. Germline lookup yields CDR1 MNHEY and CDR2 SMNVEV (reference sequence). The CDR3 totals 16 residues. The CDR3 DNA is TGTGCCAGCATCCAACGAGCCTTCGTGCGGAACACTGAAGCTTTCTTT. It is translated as CASIQRAFVRNTEAFF.

Only a few counts were recorded for this clonotype. The chain couples TRBV5-5 to TRBJ2-5; D is uncertain. Trimming left V 2 bases short and J 0 bases short, with 5 bases between. This CDR3 contains 13 residues. The V gene's germline CDR1 is SGHKS and CDR2 YYEKEE (reference sequence). The CDR3 sequence is CASSFTYQETQYF. The CDR3, as DNA: TGTGCCAGCAGCTTCACGTACCAAGAGACCCAGTACTTC.

This rearrangement joins TRBV20-1 to TRBJ1-6; 7 bases are a match to TRBD1. Germline V gene lookup returns CDR1 DFQATT and CDR2 SNEGSKA (reference sequence). The CDR3 loop spans 16 amino acids. V dropped 3 bases and J dropped 0; count of bases not matched to a gene: 5. CDR3 sequence reads: CSARNRGSSYNSPLHF. DNA for the CDR3: TGCAGTGCTAGGAACAGGGGTAGCTCCTATAATTCACCCCTCCACTTT.

The rearrangement uses TRBV12-3 or TRBV12-4 and TRBJ1-2; the match to TRBD1 covers 11 bases. CDR3 length equals 16 residues. After removal of 3 bases from V and 4 bases from J, the junction contained 7 bases not matched to a gene. CDR3 residues: CASSLGQGETFYGYTF. The CDR3, as DNA: TGTGCCAGCAGTTTGGGACAGGGGGAAACCTTCTATGGCTACACCTTC.

This clonotype appeared a few times. This sequence joins TRBV5-8 and TRBJ1-6; no clear D. Germline CDR1 SGHTS, CDR2 YDEGEE. With 7 bases removed from V and 8 bases from J, the gap between germline ends came to 16 bases. This CDR3 comprises 14 residues. CDR3 nucleotides: TGTGCCAGCCGCGGGATCCCACGGGATTCACCCCTCCACTTT. The encoded protein is CASRGIPRDSPLHF.

A remark on this clonotype: A read error may account for a junction end that differs from germline. V and J are TRBV27 and TRBJ2-1; 7 nucleotides line up with TRBD2. The length of the CDR3 is 17 residues. In germline, CDR1 is MNHEY, CDR2 SMNVEV (reference sequence). The CDR3 here is CAGSLSGLRNSYNEQFF. CDR3 DNA sequence: TGTGCCGGCAGTTTATCGGGACTACGCAACTCCTACAATGAGCAGTTCTTC.

The rearrangement joins TRBV6-5 to TRBJ2-7, with 10 bases fitting TRBD1. Losses at the gene ends were 2 bases for V and 0 bases for J; bases not matched to a gene: 1. The germline V gene has CDR1 MNHEY and CDR2 SVGAGI. The CDR3 runs to 15 residues. The DNA of the CDR3 is TGTGCCAGCAGTTACGGGACAGGGGCCTCCTACGAGCAGTACTTC. This codes for CASSYGTGASYEQYF.

The V and J genes are TRBV7-2 and TRBJ1-6, with D possibly being TRBD1 (5 bases). The CDR3 runs 14 residues. V dropped 5 bases and J dropped 10 bases, with 15 bases sitting between them. Germline lookup yields CDR1 SGHTA and CDR2 FQGNSA. The CDR3, as DNA: TGTGCCAGCAGCCCAGAGGGCAGGGCCTCACCCCTCCACTTT. This sequence encodes CASSPEGRASPLHF.

This chain uses TRBV2 with TRBJ1-6; D gene ambiguous. The length of the CDR3 is 13 residues. Germline assignment: CDR1 SNHLY and CDR2 FYNNEI. Trimming removed 6 bases from V and 9 bases from J, with 12 bases in between. This CDR3 reads CASSGIVTSPLHF. CDR3 coding DNA: TGTGCCAGCAGCGGGATAGTTACTTCACCCCTCCACTTT.

The rearrangement links TRBV6-5 to TRBJ1-2; TRBD1 is a possible D gene (5 bases). Trimming stripped 2 bases from V and 0 bases from J, with 7 bases between. This CDR3 spans 14 amino acids. Germline V gene sequence: CDR1 MNHEY, CDR2 SVGAGI. In DNA form, the CDR3 reads TGTGCCAGCAGTTACAGGACACCTAACTATGGCTACACCTTC. Amino acid sequence: CASSYRTPNYGYTF.

V and J are TRBV6-5 and TRBJ1-1; TRBD1 matches at 9 bases. Trimming at V came to 4 bases and at J to 5 bases, leaving 11 bases not matched to a gene. The CDR3 sequence is 16 residues long. Germline lookup yields CDR1 MNHEY and CDR2 SVGAGI. This CDR3 is CASSSGDRVVETEAFF. The CDR3, as DNA: TGTGCCAGCAGTTCGGGGGACAGGGTCGTCGAGACTGAAGCTTTCTTT.

This clonotype was picked up a small number of times. This rearrangement joins TRBV27 to TRBJ2-1; D perhaps matches TRBD1 (5 bases). The V gene's germline CDR1 is MNHEY and CDR2 SMNVEV (reference sequence). V dropped 2 bases and J dropped 8 bases, with 7 bases sitting between them. The CDR3 extends over 12 amino acids. The CDR3 nucleotides are TGTGCCAGCAGTTTAAGGGGCCATGAGCAGTTCTTC. Translating gives CASSLRGHEQFF.